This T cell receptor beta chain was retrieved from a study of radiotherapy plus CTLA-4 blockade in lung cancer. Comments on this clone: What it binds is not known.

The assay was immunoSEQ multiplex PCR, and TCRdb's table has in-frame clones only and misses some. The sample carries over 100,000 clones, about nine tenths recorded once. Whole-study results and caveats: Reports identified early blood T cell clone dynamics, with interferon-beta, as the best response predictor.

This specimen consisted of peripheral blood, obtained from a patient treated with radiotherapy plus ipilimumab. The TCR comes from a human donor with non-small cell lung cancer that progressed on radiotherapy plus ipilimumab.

This chain's CDR3 is CAWSVRGQFNQPQHF. The CDR3 region has the DNA TGTGCCTGGAGTGTACGTGGGCAGTTCAATCAGCCCCAGCATTTT. The rearrangement uses TRBV30 and TRBJ1-5; D gene unclear. Germline CDR1 and CDR2: GTSNPN and SVGIG (reference sequence). There are 15 residues in the CDR3. Trimming stripped 0 bases from V and 3 bases from J, with 12 bases between.